This is a list of T cell receptor beta chains from one sample in a study of T cell changes during pregnancy in multiple sclerosis. Some clones are missing from TCRdb's copy, which holds only in-frame ones; the method was immunoSEQ multiplex PCR. The sample consists of 70,000 or so clones, 91% of them appearing once. The material sequenced was peripheral blood, taken in the third trimester of pregnancy. These receptors were collected from a female donor in good health, enrolled as a control in a pregnancy study. CDR3s include the opening cysteine and the closing phenylalanine or tryptophan. Each record gives: J gene, V gene, CDR3 length, clone size, D gene, CDR3 DNA, CDR3 protein. A D gene is named only where the DNA matches it firmly. For some rows the clone size is stated as once, few or many, or as a class when expanded; others skip it.

TRBJ1-1 TRBV4-2 16 NA TRBD1 TGTGCCAGCAGCCAAGATTGGGGACAGGGGGCCAGTGAAGCTTTCTTT CASSQDWGQGASEAFF
TRBJ1-6 TRBV2 13 NA NA TGTGCCAGCGGCGGAGTCTATAATTCACCCCTCCACTTT CASGGVYNSPLHF
TRBJ2-2 TRBV5-1 16 NA TRBD2 TGCGCCAGCAGCTTTGAGGGAGGGGTGAACACCGGGGAGCTGTTTTTT CASSFEGGVNTGELFF
TRBJ2-7 TRBV5-6 15 once TRBD1 TGTGCCAGCAGCCTCCCCGGGACAGCAACCTACGAGCAGTACTTC CASSLPGTATYEQYF
TRBJ2-2 TRBV7-8 13 NA NA TGTGCCAGCAGCTTAGCGCGGGAAGGGGAGCTGTTTTTT CASSLAREGELFF
TRBJ2-7 TRBV6-5 14 NA NA TGTGCCAGCAGTTACTCTACAGGCCTAGGGGAGCAGTACTTC CASSYSTGLGEQYF
TRBJ2-5 TRBV14 13 NA NA TGTGCCAGCAGCCTCCCGTTCTCCGAGACCCAGTACTTC CASSLPFSETQYF
TRBJ1-3 TRBV7-2 15 NA TRBD1 TGTGCCAGCAGCTCCACGGGACAGGCTGGAAACACCATATATTTT CASSSTGQAGNTIYF
TRBJ1-1 TRBV18 13 NA NA TGTGCCAGCTCACCACAGAGAAACACTGAAGCTTTCTTT CASSPQRNTEAFF
TRBJ2-1 TRBV25-1 15 NA TRBD2 TGTGCGACCAAGGGAGCGGGGGCATCCTACAATGAGCAGTTCTTC CATKGAGASYNEQFF
TRBJ1-4 TRBV19 13 NA NA TGTGCCAGTACGGGGGGTGCTAATGAAAAACTGTTTTTT CASTGGANEKLFF
TRBJ2-7 TRBV5-1 12 NA TRBD1 TGCGCCAGCAGGGGGGACAGCTACGAGCAGTACTTC CASRGDSYEQYF
TRBJ2-7 TRBV25-1 14 NA NA TGTGCCAGCAGTCAATCTTCTGTCCCCTACGAGCAGTACTTC CASSQSSVPYEQYF
TRBJ2-3 TRBV19 15 NA NA TGTGCCAGTAGTAGGTCACTAGAAGGCACAGATACGCAGTATTTT CASSRSLEGTDTQYF
TRBJ2-3 TRBV25-1 15 NA TRBD2 TGTGCCAGCTCCGGACTAGCGGGAGGACCAGATACGCAGTATTTT CASSGLAGGPDTQYF
TRBJ1-1 TRBV5-5 14 NA NA TGTGCCAGCAGCCGGAGCAGGGGCTACACTGAAGCTTTCTTT CASSRSRGYTEAFF
TRBJ1-2 TRBV6-5 14 NA NA TGTGCCAGCAGTTACTCGAAGCTTAACTATGGCTACACCTTC CASSYSKLNYGYTF
TRBJ2-7 TRBV6-5 13 NA NA TGTGCCAGCAGTTACGGACAGACCTACGAGCAGTACTTC CASSYGQTYEQYF
TRBJ1-3 TRBV5-1 16 NA NA TGCGCCAGCAGCTTGACAGGCCTCGACTCTGGAAACACCATATATTTT CASSLTGLDSGNTIYF
TRBJ1-2 TRBV4-1 16 NA NA TGCGCCAGCAGCCAAGGATTACTGACAGACCTCTATGGCTACACCTTC CASSQGLLTDLYGYTF
TRBJ2-7 TRBV7-9 15 NA NA TGTGCCAGCAGCTTAGAATCAGGGGCTGCCTACGAGCAGTACTTC CASSLESGAAYEQYF
TRBJ1-4 TRBV6-1 14 NA NA TGTGCCAGCAGTGTTTGGGCCTTCAATGAAAAACTGTTTTTT CASSVWAFNEKLFF
TRBJ2-7 TRBV7-2 18 NA TRBD2 TGTGCCAGCAGCTCCTCTACATCTTTAGCGGGAGGTCCCTACGAGCAGTACTTC CASSSSTSLAGGPYEQYF
TRBJ1-2 TRBV19 11 NA NA TGTGCCAGTAGTTCCTCCTATGGCTACACCTTC CASSSSYGYTF
TRBJ2-7 TRBV19 14 NA TRBD1 TGTGCCAGTAGTTCCCGGGACAGGGTTTCCGAGCAGTACTTC CASSSRDRVSEQYF
TRBJ2-1 TRBV19 13 NA NA TGTGCCAGTAGTATTGATGGCAGCAATGAGCAGTTCTTC CASSIDGSNEQFF
TRBJ2-2 TRBV5-4 13 NA NA TGTGCCAGCAGGGCAGGGTGGACCGGGGAGCTGTTTTTT CASRAGWTGELFF
TRBJ2-1 TRBV12-5 15 NA TRBD2 TGTGCTAGTGGGTTTACTAGCGGGGGGTACAATGAGCAGTTCTTC CASGFTSGGYNEQFF
TRBJ2-1 TRBV5-6 18 NA TRBD2 TGTGCCAGCAGCCCCCTAGCGGGAGCGCTCCCAATCTACAATGAGCAGTTCTTC CASSPLAGALPIYNEQFF
TRBJ1-1 TRBV6-1 15 NA TRBD1 TGTGCCAGCAGTGTAATCGGGACAGGGGGAACTGAAGCTTTCTTT CASSVIGTGGTEAFF
TRBJ2-1 TRBV4-1 21 once TRBD1 TGCGCCAGCAGCCAGGACCCGGGACAGATAACAATAAGGGGGTCCTACAATGAGCAGTTCTTC CASSQDPGQITIRGSYNEQFF
TRBJ2-7 TRBV7-9 14 few TRBD1 TGTGCCAGCAGCTCGACAGGGTCCGTCGAGGAGCAGTACTTC CASSSTGSVEEQYF
TRBJ2-1 TRBV5-1 16 NA TRBD2 TGCGCCAGCAGCGATAGCGGGGGGGCGACCTACAATGAGCAGTTCTTC CASSDSGGATYNEQFF
TRBJ2-7 TRBV5-4 14 NA NA TGTGCCAGCAGCTTGGCCCTATCCTCGGGAGAGCAGTACTTC CASSLALSSGEQYF
TRBJ2-7 TRBV27 15 NA NA TGTGCCACCGCCTTAAATTACAACCAGGGCTACGAGCAGTACTTC CATALNYNQGYEQYF
TRBJ2-4 TRBV7-2 17 once TRBD2 TGTGCCAGCAGCTTAGTAGGCGGGAGTCGAACCAAAAACATTCAGTACTTC CASSLVGGSRTKNIQYF
TRBJ2-2 TRBV10-1 13 NA NA TGCGCCAGCAGGGACCAGGGTCCCGGGGAGCTGTTTTTT CASRDQGPGELFF
TRBJ1-5 TRBV27 16 NA NA TGTGCCAGCAGTTTCTACGGAGGGGGAGCGGGGGGGCCCCAGCATTTT CASSFYGGGAGGPQHF
TRBJ1-1 TRBV30 11 once NA TGTGCCTGGAGTGCGGAGACCGAAGCTTTCTTT CAWSAETEAFF
TRBJ2-7 TRBV7-2 15 NA NA TGTGCCAGCAGCCCGACGGGGACATACCCTCGCGAGCAGTACTTC CASSPTGTYPREQYF
TRBJ1-4 TRBV28 14 once NA TGTGCCAGCAGACTCCAGGGGAATCGGGAAAAACTGTTTTTT CASRLQGNREKLFF
TRBJ1-6 TRBV19 13 NA NA TGTGCCAGTAGTATACAAAATAATTCACCCCTCCACTTT CASSIQNNSPLHF
TRBJ2-7 TRBV5-6 14 once NA TGTGCCAGCAGCTTAGGATCGCTTTCGGGCGAGCAGTACTTC CASSLGSLSGEQYF
TRBJ2-5 TRBV19 14 NA NA TGTGCCAGTAGTATAGGTGGCAGCGGAGAGACCCAGTACTTC CASSIGGSGETQYF
TRBJ2-6 TRBV9 16 NA NA TGTGCCAGCAGCATCCCAGGGTTCTCTGGGGCCAACGTCCTGACTTTC CASSIPGFSGANVLTF
TRBJ1-2 TRBV27 13 NA TRBD1 TGTGCCAGCAGCTTACAGGGGAACTATGGCTACACCTTC CASSLQGNYGYTF
TRBJ2-1 TRBV7-2 15 NA NA TGTGCCAGCAGCTCCCCGGGTCTACGGGGCAATGAGCAGTTCTTC CASSSPGLRGNEQFF